This T cell receptor beta chain is drawn from a study of cytomegalovirus exposure and HLA in healthy donors. General study points: According to a later analysis, TCR clusters from the first cohort tended to co-occur in the roughly 110 validation repertoires. With high specificity and sensitivity, the classifier reportedly diagnosed cytomegalovirus status. The study recorded 164 TCR beta chains that were cytomegalovirus-associated.

As regards this clone: Antigen specificity is unknown.

The repertoire was sequenced with immunoSEQ multiplex PCR; TCRdb's copy has only in-frame clones and lacks some. This table holds 200,000 or so clones, 75% to 90% found once. V gave up 3 bases and J gave up 2 bases, with 12 bases separating them. The length of the CDR3 is 14 residues. Per the germline V gene, CDR1 is SGHTS and CDR2 is YDEGEE. The TCR was taken from a man aged 18-30 years in good health and CMV-seropositive. The sample consisted of PBMCs. The gene calls are TRBV5-8 and TRBJ2-7, with a tentative D call TRBD2 (5 bases). The CDR3 nucleotides read TGTGCCAGCAGCTCGGGATTGCGCCCCTACGAGCAGTACTTC. This codes for CASSSGLRPYEQYF.